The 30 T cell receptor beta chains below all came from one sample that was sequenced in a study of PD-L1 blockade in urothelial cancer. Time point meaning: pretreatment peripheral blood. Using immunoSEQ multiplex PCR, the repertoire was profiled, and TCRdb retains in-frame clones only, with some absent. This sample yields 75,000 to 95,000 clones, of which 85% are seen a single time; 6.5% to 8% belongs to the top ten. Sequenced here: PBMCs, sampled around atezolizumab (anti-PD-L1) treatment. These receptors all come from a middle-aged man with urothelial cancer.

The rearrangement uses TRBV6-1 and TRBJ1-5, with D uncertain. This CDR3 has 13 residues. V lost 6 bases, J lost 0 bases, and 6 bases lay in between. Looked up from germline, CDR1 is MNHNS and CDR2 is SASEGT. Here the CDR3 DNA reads TGTGCCAGCAGGACTTATAGCAATCAGCCCCAGCATTTT. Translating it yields CASRTYSNQPQHF.

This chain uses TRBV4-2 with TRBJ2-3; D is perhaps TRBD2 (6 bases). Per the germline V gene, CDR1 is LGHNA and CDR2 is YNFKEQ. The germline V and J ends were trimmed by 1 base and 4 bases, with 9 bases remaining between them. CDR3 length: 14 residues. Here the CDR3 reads CASSQGGAADTQYF. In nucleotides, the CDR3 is TGTGCCAGCAGCCAAGGCGGGGCGGCAGATACGCAGTATTTT.

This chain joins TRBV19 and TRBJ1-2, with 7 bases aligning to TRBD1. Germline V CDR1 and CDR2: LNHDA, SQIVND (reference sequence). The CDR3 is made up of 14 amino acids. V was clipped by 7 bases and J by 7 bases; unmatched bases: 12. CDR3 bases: TGTGCCAGTAATCCCGACAGGGATCGGGGTGGCTACACCTTC. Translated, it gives CASNPDRDRGGYTF.

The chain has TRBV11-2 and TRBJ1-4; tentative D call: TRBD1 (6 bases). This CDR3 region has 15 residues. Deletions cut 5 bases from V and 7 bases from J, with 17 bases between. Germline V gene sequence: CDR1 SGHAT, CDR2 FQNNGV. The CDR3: CASSARQAVVEKLFF. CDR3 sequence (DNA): TGTGCCAGCAGCGCCCGACAGGCGGTGGTTGAAAAACTGTTTTTT.

As DNA, the CDR3 is TGTGCCAGCAGCTTAGATAAAGGGGAGACAGGCTACGAGCAGTACTTC. Protein product: CASSLDKGETGYEQYF. The rearrangement links TRBV11-3 to TRBJ2-7; D is perhaps TRBD1 (6 bases). With 0 bases removed from V and 3 bases from J, the gap between germline ends came to 15 bases. The CDR3 extends over 16 amino acids. Germline V gene sequence: CDR1 SGHNT, CDR2 YENEEA.

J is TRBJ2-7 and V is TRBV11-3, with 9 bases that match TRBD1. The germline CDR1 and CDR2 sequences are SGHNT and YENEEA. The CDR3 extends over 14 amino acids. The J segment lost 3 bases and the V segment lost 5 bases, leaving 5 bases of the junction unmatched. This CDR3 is CASSPGQGNYEQYF. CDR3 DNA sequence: TGTGCCAGCAGCCCGGGACAGGGAAACTACGAGCAGTACTTC.

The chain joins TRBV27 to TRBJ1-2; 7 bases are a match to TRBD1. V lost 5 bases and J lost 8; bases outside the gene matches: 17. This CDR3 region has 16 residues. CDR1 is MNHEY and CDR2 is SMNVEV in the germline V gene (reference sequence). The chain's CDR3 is CASSGPSPRGRWGYTF. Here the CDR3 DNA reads TGTGCCAGCAGTGGACCAAGCCCAAGGGGGCGCTGGGGCTACACCTTC.

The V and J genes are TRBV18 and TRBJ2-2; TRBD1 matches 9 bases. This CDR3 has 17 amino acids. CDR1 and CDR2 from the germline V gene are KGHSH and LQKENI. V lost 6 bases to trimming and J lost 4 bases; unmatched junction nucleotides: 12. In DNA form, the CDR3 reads TGTGCCAGCTCCTTCCTTTCAGGACAGGGGTCCACCGGGGAGCTGTTTTTT. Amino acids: CASSFLSGQGSTGELFF.

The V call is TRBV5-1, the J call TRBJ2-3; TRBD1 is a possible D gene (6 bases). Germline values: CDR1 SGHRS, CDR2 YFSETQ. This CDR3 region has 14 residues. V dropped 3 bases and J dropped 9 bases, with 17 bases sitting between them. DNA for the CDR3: TGCGCCAGCAGCTCCCTACAGGGATCCTCAACGCAGTATTTT. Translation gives CASSSLQGSSTQYF. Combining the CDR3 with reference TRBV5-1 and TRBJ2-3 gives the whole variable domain KAGVTQTPRYLIKTRGQQVTLSCSPISGHRSVSWYQQTPGQGLQFLFEYFSETQRNKGNFPGRFSGRQFSNSRSEMNVSTLELGDSALYLCASSSLQGSSTQYFGPGTRLTVL.

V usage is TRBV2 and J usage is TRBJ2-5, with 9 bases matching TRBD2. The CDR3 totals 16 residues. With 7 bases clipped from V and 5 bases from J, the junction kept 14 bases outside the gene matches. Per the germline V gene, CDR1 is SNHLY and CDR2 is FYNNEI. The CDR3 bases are TGTGCCAGCAAACTAGCGGGTCTCCTCGAGCGGGAGACCCAGTACTTC. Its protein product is CASKLAGLLERETQYF.

In nucleotides, the CDR3 is TGTGCCAGCAGTACCGGGACAGGATCCCAGGGCTATGGCTACACCTTC. This sequence encodes CASSTGTGSQGYGYTF. The chain couples TRBV2 to TRBJ1-2, with 8 bases lining up with TRBD1. CDR3 length: 16 amino acids. Germline V gene lookup returns CDR1 SNHLY and CDR2 FYNNEI. V was clipped by 5 bases and J by 4 bases; unmatched bases: 12. The full variable domain, in which reference TRBV2 and TRBJ1-2 provide the parts outside the CDR3, is EPEVTQTPSHQVTQMGQEVILRCVPISNHLYFYWYRQILGQKVEFLVSFYNNEISEKSEIFDDQFSVERPDGSNFTLKIRSTKLEDSAMYFCASSTGTGSQGYGYTFGSGTRLTVV.

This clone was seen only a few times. The CDR3 DNA is TGTGCCAGCGGACAGGTTAACTATGGCTACACCTTC. Its protein is CASGQVNYGYTF. The chain combines TRBV2 with TRBJ1-2; 7 bases are shared with TRBD1. Germline trimming cut 8 bases from V and 1 base from J; bases unmatched to any gene: 1. This CDR3 comprises 12 residues. CDR1 SNHLY and CDR2 FYNNEI come from the germline V gene.

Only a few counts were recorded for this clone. The CDR3 DNA is TGTGCCAGCAGCCCGCCCTCAGGCCCTCTCGGCGAGCAGTACTTC. Translated: CASSPPSGPLGEQYF. This chain connects TRBV14 to TRBJ2-7; D is unresolved. The length of the CDR3 is 15 residues. V lost 4 bases to trimming and J lost 6 bases, with 19 bases between them. Germline V CDR1 and CDR2: SGHDN, FVKESK.

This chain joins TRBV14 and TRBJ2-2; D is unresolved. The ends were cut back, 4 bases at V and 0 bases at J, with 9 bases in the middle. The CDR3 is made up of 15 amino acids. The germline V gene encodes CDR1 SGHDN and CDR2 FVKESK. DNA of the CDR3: TGTGCCAGCAGCCTCAACACAGCGAACACCGGGGAGCTGTTTTTT. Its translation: CASSLNTANTGELFF.

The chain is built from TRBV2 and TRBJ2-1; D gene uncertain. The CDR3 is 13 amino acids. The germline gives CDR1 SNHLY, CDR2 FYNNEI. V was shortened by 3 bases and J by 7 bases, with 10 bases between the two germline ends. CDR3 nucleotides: TGTGCCAGCAGTGACGCGGCTCGTAATGAGCAGTTCTTC. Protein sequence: CASSDAARNEQFF.

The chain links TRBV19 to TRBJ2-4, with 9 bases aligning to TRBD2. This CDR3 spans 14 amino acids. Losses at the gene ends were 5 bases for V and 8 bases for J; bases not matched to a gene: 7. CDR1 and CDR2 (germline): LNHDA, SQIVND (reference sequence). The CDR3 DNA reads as TGTGCCAGTAGTCCCGGGACTAGCTCGGACATTCAGTACTTC. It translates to CASSPGTSSDIQYF.

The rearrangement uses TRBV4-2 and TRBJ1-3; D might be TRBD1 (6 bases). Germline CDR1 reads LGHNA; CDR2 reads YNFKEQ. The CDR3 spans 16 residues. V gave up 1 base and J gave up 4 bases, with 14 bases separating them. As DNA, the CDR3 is TGTGCCAGCAGCCAAGCGACAGGCGGGGGAGGAAACACCATATATTTT. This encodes CASSQATGGGGNTIYF.

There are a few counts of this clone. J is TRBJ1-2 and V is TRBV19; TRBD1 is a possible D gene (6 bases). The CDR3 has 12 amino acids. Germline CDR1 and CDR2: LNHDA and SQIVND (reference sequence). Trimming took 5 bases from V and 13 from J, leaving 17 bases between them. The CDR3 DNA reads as TGTGCCAGTAGTTCCCCTCTACAGGGAAGCACCTTC. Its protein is CASSSPLQGSTF.

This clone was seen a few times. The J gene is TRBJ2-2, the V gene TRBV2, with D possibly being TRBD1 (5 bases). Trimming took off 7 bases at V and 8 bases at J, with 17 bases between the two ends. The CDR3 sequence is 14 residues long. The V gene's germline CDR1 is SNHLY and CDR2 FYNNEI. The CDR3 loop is CASTPRAGWGELFF. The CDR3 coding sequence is TGTGCCAGCACCCCCAGAGCAGGGTGGGGGGAGCTGTTTTTT.

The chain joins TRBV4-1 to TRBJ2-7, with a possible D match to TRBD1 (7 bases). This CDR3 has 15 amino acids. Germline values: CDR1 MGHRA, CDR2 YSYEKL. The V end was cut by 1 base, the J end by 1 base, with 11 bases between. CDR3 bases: TGCGCCAGCAGCCAAGCCGCGGGACAGTCCTACGAGCAGTACTTC. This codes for CASSQAAGQSYEQYF.

CDR3 nucleotide sequence: TGTGCCAGCAGCTCCACAGGGGAAGCTAACTATGGCTACACCTTC. This encodes CASSSTGEANYGYTF. The J gene is TRBJ1-2, the V gene TRBV28, with 7 nucleotides matching TRBD1. The germline V gene has CDR1 MDHEN and CDR2 SYDVKM. The CDR3 runs 15 residues. J was trimmed by 0 bases and V by 6 bases; bases with no gene match: 7.

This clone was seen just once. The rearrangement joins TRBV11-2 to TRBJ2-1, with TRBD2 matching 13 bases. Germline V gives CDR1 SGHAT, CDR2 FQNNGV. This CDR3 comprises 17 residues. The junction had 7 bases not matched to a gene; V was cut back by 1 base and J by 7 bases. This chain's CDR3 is CASSLGPTSGRGNEQFF. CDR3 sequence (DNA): TGTGCCAGCAGCTTAGGGCCTACTAGCGGGAGGGGGAATGAGCAGTTCTTC. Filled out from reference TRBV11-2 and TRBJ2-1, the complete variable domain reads EAGVAQSPRYKIIEKRQSVAFWCNPISGHATLYWYQQILGQGPKLLIQFQNNGVVDDSQLPKDRFSAERLKGVDSTLKIQPAKLEDSAVYLCASSLGPTSGRGNEQFFGPGTRLTVL.

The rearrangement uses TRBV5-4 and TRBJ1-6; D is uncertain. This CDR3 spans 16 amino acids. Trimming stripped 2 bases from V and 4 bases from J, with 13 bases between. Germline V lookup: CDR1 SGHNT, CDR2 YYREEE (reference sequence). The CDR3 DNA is TGTGCCAGCAGCTTAACCTGGGCCGCTTATAATTCACCCCTCCACTTT. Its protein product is CASSLTWAAYNSPLHF.

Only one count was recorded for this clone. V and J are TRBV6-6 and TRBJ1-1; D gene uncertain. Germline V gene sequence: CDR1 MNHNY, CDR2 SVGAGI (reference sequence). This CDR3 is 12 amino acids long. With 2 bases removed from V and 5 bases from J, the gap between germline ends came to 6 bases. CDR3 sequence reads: CASSYPTTEAFF. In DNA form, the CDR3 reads TGTGCCAGCAGTTACCCAACAACTGAAGCTTTCTTT.

The CDR3 DNA follows: TGTGCCAGCAGTTCTCTAGCGGGAGGATGGACGCAGTATTTT. Encoded protein: CASSSLAGGWTQYF. The chain joins TRBV6-6 to TRBJ2-3; 11 bases agree with TRBD2. The germline CDR1 and CDR2 sequences are MNHNY and SVGAGI (reference sequence). J was trimmed by 9 bases and V by 4 bases; bases with no gene match: 6. The CDR3 consists of 14 residues.

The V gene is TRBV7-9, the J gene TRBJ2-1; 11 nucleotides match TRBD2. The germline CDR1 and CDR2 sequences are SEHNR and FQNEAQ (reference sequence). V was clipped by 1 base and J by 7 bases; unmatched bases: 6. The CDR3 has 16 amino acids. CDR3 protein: CASSLGRASGRNEQFF. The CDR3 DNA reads TGTGCCAGCAGCTTAGGTAGGGCTAGCGGGAGGAATGAGCAGTTCTTC.

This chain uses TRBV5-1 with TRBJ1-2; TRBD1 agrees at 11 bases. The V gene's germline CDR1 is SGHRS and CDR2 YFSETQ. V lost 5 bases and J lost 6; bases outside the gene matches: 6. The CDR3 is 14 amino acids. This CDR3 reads CASSRRTGGDGYTF. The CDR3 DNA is TGCGCCAGCAGTCGTAGGACAGGGGGCGATGGCTACACCTTC.

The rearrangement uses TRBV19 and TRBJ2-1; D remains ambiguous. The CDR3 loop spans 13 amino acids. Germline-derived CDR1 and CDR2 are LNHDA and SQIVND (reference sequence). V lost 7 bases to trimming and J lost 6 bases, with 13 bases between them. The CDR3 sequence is CASKPSWLNEQFF. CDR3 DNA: TGTGCCAGTAAACCCTCCTGGCTCAATGAGCAGTTCTTC.

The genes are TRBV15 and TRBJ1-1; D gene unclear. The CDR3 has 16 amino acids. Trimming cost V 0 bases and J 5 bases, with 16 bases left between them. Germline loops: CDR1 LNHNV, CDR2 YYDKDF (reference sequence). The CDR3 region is CATSRDREGRGTEAFF. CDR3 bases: TGTGCCACCAGCAGAGATCGGGAAGGACGGGGAACTGAAGCTTTCTTT.

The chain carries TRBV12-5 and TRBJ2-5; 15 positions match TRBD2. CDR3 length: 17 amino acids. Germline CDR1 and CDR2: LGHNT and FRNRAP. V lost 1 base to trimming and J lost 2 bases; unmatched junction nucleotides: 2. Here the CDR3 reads CASGLGGLAGGQETQYF. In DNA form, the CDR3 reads TGTGCTAGTGGTTTGGGGGGACTAGCGGGAGGTCAAGAGACCCAGTACTTC.